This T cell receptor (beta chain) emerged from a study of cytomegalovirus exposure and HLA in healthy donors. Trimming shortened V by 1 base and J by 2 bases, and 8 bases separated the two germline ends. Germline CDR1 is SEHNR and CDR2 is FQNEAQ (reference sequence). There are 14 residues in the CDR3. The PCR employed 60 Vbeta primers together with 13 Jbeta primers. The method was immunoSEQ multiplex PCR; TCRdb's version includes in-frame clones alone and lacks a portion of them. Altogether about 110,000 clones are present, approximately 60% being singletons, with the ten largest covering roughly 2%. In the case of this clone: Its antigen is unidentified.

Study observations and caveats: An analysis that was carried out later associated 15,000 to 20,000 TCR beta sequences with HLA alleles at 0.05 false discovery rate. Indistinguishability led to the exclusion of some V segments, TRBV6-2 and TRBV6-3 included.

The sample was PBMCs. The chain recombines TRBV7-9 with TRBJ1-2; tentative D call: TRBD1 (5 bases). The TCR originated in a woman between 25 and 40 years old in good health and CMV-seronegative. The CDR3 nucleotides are TGTGCCAGCAGCTTAGACTCAGGGAACTATGGCTACACCTTC. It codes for CASSLDSGNYGYTF.